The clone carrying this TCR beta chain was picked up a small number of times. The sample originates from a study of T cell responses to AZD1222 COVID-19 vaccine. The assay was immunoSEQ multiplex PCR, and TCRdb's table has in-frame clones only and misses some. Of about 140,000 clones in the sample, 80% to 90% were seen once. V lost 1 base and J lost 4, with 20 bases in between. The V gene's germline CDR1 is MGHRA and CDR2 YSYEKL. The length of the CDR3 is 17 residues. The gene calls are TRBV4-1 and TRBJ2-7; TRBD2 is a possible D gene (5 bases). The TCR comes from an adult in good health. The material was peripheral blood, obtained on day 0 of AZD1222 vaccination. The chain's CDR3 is CASSQANPTRVAYEQYF. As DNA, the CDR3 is TGCGCCAGCAGCCAAGCCAATCCCACTAGGGTCGCTTACGAGCAGTACTTC.